This TCR beta chain was captured by sequencing in a study of T-cell reconstitution after alpha-beta-depleted transplantation in children listed by TCRdb under 2016. Notes on the research overall: The study quantitatively tracked T-cell immune reconstitution after TCRalphabeta/CD19-depleted allogeneic hematopoietic cell transplantation in children using TCR repertoire profiling.

Libraries were prepared through PCR. TCRdb lists the instrument as Illumina HiSeq 2500. To normalize quantification of the TCRbeta repertoire, the TCR libraries were built with molecular barcoding that relied on unique molecular identifiers. In TCRdb, the public reads were trimmed at Q25 with fastp and aligned with MiXCR, with productive beta chains retained. Identical CDR3 protein sequences are pooled into one entry, listed with their most common genes and DNA. For this sample there are hundreds of thousands of distinct CDR3 sequences; around 14% appear just once. The ten largest clonotypes hold 0.79% of the sample. Results the study describes overall, beyond this receptor: In some patients, high TCRbeta diversity at day 60 was attributed to recipient T cells and intrathymic progenitors that had survived conditioning. The frequencies of hyperexpanded clones fell over the following months, and after one year, T-cell counts and TCRbeta diversity were mostly attributed to newly produced T cells. The apparently early alphabetaT-cell count recovery about two months after transplant was reportedly dependent on only several hundred rapidly expanded clones derived from non-depleted graft cells.

This clonotype was counted at least ten times. Which antigen it targets is not known. Per-base qualities were not stored, and no clone one base away is much larger. The cysteine opens and the phenylalanine closes a CDR3 of 14 amino acids. Just CDR3 DNA is preserved here, 42 bases in frame from base 1. The V end loses 7 bases and the J end loses 2 bases, and a stretch of 15 bases separates them. CDR1 and CDR2 are read off the germline V gene as SGHRS and YFSETQ. This sample's treatment or condition label indicates: allogeneic hematopoietic cell transplantation with graft depleted of TCRalphabeta T cells and CD19 B cells. The transplant recipients were children given TCRalphabeta/CD19-depleted allogeneic hematopoietic cell grafts.

The rearrangement combines TRBV5-1 with TRBJ2-5; the D segment could be TRBD2, given 5 matching bases. Here the sequenced sample was PBMCs, taken before TCRalphabeta/CD19-depleted stem cell transplant. This TCR came from a girl aged 2 to 9 with congenital amegakaryocytic thrombocytopenia, due to receive a stem cell transplant. The CDR3 loop reads CASGFFGVQETQYF. The DNA reads TGCGCCAGCGGATTCTTCGGGGTTCAAGAGACCCAGTACTTC. The entire variable domain, with the stretches around the CDR3 drawn from the reference TRBV5-1 and TRBJ2-5 proteins, is KAGVTQTPRYLIKTRGQQVTLSCSPISGHRSVSWYQQTPGQGLQFLFEYFSETQRNKGNFPGRFSGRQFSNSRSEMNVSTLELGDSALYLCASGFFGVQETQYFGPGTRLLVL.